The sequence of this T cell receptor (beta chain) was determined in a study of beta chain features in type 1 diabetes (dated by TCRdb to the late 2010s). General notes on the study: No differences in mean age, gender distribution, total cell number or subset yield were found between patients and healthy donors. Across all samples, some 99 million sorted cells were examined, and cell number per subset correlated strongly with RNA yield. The study compared the TCRB repertoires of sorted circulating CD4+ T cell subsets in recently diagnosed type 1 diabetes patients with those in matched healthy donors. Regulatory and stem cell-like memory subsets were isolated from only 8 patients and about 8 healthy donors, whereas naive and central memory subsets came from all 28 donors. Broader findings and caveats from the paper: The naive, central memory and regulatory TCRB repertoires appeared to resemble one another more closely among patients than among healthy donors. Shorter templates might have been favored by PCR, but patient and control samples were amplified and corrected together, so both groups would have been affected equally by any skew. In all four CD4+ subsets, TCRB CDR3 length was moderately but significantly shorter in type 1 diabetes patients. Patients with type 1 diabetes made fewer insertions and deleted more nucleotides at VDJ recombination sites, implying thymic rearrangement abnormalities. Because cDNA was sequenced instead of genomic DNA, highly expressing activated cells could be over-represented, though the groups showed no difference in activation or CD3 levels. HLA sub-analyses involved small numbers of individuals, so any influence of HLA type on TCRB rearrangement remained unresolved.

The High Capacity cDNA Reverse Transcription Kit was used to reverse transcribe all of the isolated RNA, meaning that expressed TCRB transcripts were what got sequenced. Deep immunoSEQ sequencing was performed on naive, central memory and regulatory T cell samples, with an average of roughly 3.5 million total reads per sample. Sorted cells were lysed in RLT buffer and RNA was extracted with DNase-treated RNeasy Micro or Mini kits, depending on cell number. To prevent cross-contamination, each cell subset was processed individually, whereas patient and healthy donor samples were processed jointly. The immunoSEQ multiplex PCR was used to amplify TCRB sequences from cDNA, generating 87-bp fragments that spanned the CDR3 region. Sequencing of the amplicons was done on the Illumina HiSeq platform. In the original analysis: Synthetic template baselines were used to correct PCR bias computationally, reads within Hamming distance 2 were collapsed together, and singletons that could not be merged were discarded. Reads were aligned against IMGT to assign V, D and J genes, CDR3 length and insertions or deletions at six rearrangement sites. Clonotype counts were normalized to sorted cell number within each subset before computing true diversity and Gini coefficients with the tcR R package. The overlap coefficient, calculated on TCRB nucleotide sequences, was used to quantify repertoire sharing. The table was pulled from immuneACCESS by TCRdb, which kept in-frame rearrangements only. Such tables lose some clones; where checked, under half of the loss comes from unresolved V genes, and the rest has no known cause. V and J calls and clone size are those listed in that table; D and trimming were worked out from the DNA. This sample is represented by some 150,000 clones; about 13% of them were singletons. 1.3% of the sample lies in the top ten.

For CDR1 and CDR2, the germline V gene lists MNHNS and SASEGT. There are 13 amino acids in the CDR3, from cysteine to phenylalanine inclusive. Only CDR3 DNA is held: 39 bases, read in frame from base 1. The V and J ends are trimmed by 5 bases and 11 bases, leaving 13 bases between them. This clone was observed a handful of times. Its target antigen remains unknown. No base-level quality is on record; no much larger clone is a single base apart. Each donor gave one peripheral blood draw, roughly 120 mL on average, collected into heparinised tubes. A BD FACSAria II and a panel including CD45RO, CCR7, CD25, CD127, CD95 and CD27 were used to sort naive, central memory, regulatory and stem cell-like memory CD4+ T cells. Purity was above 95% for every sorted population. Right away, PBMCs were isolated by Lymphoprep density gradient centrifugation and were stained directly, with no culture step. So that batch effects would be minimized, each experiment stained and sorted samples in pairs, pairing one healthy donor with one patient.

This receptor was identified in a man younger than 35 with type 1 diabetes. Sequencing used central memory CD4+ T cells from blood. The chain couples TRBV6-1 to TRBJ1-6, with TRBD1 perhaps the D gene, on 6 matching bases. Here is the DNA: TGTGCCAGCAGTATCAGACAGGAAACACCCCTCCACTTT. It translates as CASSIRQETPLHF.